This T cell receptor beta chain was documented in a study of T cell clusters in autoimmune cytopenias. CDR3 size: 17 residues. CDR1 ENHRY and CDR2 SYGVKD come from the germline V gene. Judged by frequency, this clonotype is medium-sized. Antigen unknown. General study findings and limits: Clustering suggested that physiological T cell clusters were missing in primary autoimmune cytopenia patients. The T cell clusters were defined only in silico, without experimental functional validation.

TRB rearrangements were amplified by touch-down multiplex PCR with mixed TRB-A/B primers. TCRdb processed the multiplex PCR reads again and assigns one entry to each CDR3 protein, with no DNA. In all, the sample yields 4,000 or so distinct CDR3 sequences. Some 40,000 genome equivalents of blood DNA were amplified for TRB. These data are also associated with another study on T cell repertoires in aging, cancer and after chemotherapy. That study reports: Age-matched healthy donors had significantly more diverse, less clonal blood TCR repertoires than untreated cancer patients.

This clonotype was obtained from a human donor in good health. This rearrangement joins TRBV10-3 to TRBJ2-3; no DNA is available, so the TRBD2 call from TCRdb remains unchecked. Sequences were obtained from peripheral blood. The CDR3 sequence: CAISESPSGSSTDTQYF.